This TCR beta chain derives from a study of blood T cell repertoires in COVID-19. In the study overall: COVID-19 samples from acute and convalescent phases originated in the United States, Italy and Spain.

Repertoires were generated with immunoSEQ multiplex PCR, while TCRdb's copy carries only in-frame clones and drops some. This table holds around 450,000 clones, about 85% found once. Recruitment covered fewer than 25 US areas and drew participants whose ages spanned 18 to 89 years. Clinical histories supplied by participants themselves formed the basis of cohort assignment. The ends were cut back, 2 bases at V and 5 bases at J, with 10 bases in the middle. CDR3 length equals 14 residues. Germline V gene lookup returns CDR1 SGDLS and CDR2 YYNGEE. The sequence was obtained from a young woman who had recovered from COVID-19. V gene TRBV9 combines with J gene TRBJ2-2; D perhaps matches TRBD2 (5 bases). Sample: PBMCs or T cells enriched from blood (not recorded which). CDR3 loop: CASSVQPGTGELFF. CDR3 nucleotides: TGTGCCAGCAGCGTGCAGCCGGGGACCGGGGAGCTGTTTTTT.